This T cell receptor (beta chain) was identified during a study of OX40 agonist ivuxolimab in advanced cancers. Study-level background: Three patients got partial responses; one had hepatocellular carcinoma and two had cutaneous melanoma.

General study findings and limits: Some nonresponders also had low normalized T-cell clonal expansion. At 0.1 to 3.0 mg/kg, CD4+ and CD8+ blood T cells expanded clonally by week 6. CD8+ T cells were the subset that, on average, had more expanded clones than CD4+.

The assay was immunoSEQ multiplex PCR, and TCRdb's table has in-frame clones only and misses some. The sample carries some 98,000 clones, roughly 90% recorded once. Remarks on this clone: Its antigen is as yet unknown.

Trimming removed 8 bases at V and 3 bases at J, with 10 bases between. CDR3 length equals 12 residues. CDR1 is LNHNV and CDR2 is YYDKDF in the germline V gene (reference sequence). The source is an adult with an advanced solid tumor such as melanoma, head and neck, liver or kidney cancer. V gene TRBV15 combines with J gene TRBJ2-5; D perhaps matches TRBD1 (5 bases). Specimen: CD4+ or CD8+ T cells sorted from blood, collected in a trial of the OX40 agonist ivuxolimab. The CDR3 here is CATGLGEETQYF. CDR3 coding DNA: TGTGCCACCGGGTTAGGGGAAGAGACCCAGTACTTC.